A single sample is the source of the 20 T cell receptor beta chains below, sequenced in a study of blood T cell repertoires in COVID-19. Generated by immunoSEQ multiplex PCR, the TCRdb table keeps only in-frame clones and is missing some. In the table there are 190,000 or so clones, more than 65% of which are singletons. Sequenced material: PBMCs or T cells enriched from blood (not recorded which). These receptors were collected from a man in his forties or fifties who had recovered from COVID-19.

This rearrangement joins TRBV4-1 to TRBJ1-1, with a tentative D call TRBD1 (5 bases). Trimming pared 0 bases from V and 6 bases from J, leaving 20 bases between. The CDR3 runs 17 residues. Germline V CDR1 and CDR2: MGHRA, YSYEKL. CDR3: CASSQDGGGIWKPEAFF. CDR3 DNA: TGCGCCAGCAGCCAAGACGGCGGGGGTATATGGAAACCTGAAGCTTTCTTT.

The chain has TRBV19 and TRBJ2-5, with a weak D call TRBD2 (5 bases). Germline V gene sequence: CDR1 LNHDA, CDR2 SQIVND (reference sequence). This CDR3 spans 15 amino acids. Trimming took off 2 bases at V and 2 bases at J, with 12 bases between the two ends. The CDR3 region has the DNA TGTGCCAGTAGTATAAAGGCGGGCCGGCAAGAGACCCAGTACTTC. Protein: CASSIKAGRQETQYF.

J is TRBJ1-2 and V is TRBV29-1, with D tentatively TRBD1 (5 bases). Per germline, CDR1 SQVTM and CDR2 ANQGSEA. The CDR3 totals 13 residues. V lost 5 bases, J lost 4 bases, and 14 bases lay in between. This chain's CDR3 is CSVQRERGYGYTF. CDR3 nucleotide sequence: TGCAGCGTTCAACGGGAGAGGGGCTATGGCTACACCTTC.

This clone was counted once. This chain joins TRBV4-3 and TRBJ2-1, with 10 bases fitting TRBD1. Germline V gene lookup returns CDR1 LGHNA and CDR2 YSLEER. The CDR3 sequence is 15 residues long. V lost 3 bases and J lost 4; bases outside the gene matches: 3. The CDR3 sequence is CASSQGTGEYNEQFF. The CDR3 nucleotides are TGCGCCAGCAGCCAGGGGACAGGGGAGTACAATGAGCAGTTCTTC.

The J gene is TRBJ1-2, the V gene TRBV5-1, with D unresolved. The V end was cut by 0 bases, the J end by 5 bases, with 8 bases between. This CDR3 spans 13 amino acids. Germline V CDR1 and CDR2: SGHRS, YFSETQ. Here the CDR3 DNA reads TGCGCCAGCAGCTTGGAGGAGGCGTATGGCTACACCTTC. Amino acid sequence: CASSLEEAYGYTF.

The chain joins TRBV20-1 to TRBJ1-5, with no clear D. Germline-derived CDR1 and CDR2 are DFQATT and SNEGSKA (reference sequence). V lost 3 bases and J lost 2, with 8 bases in between. This CDR3 is built from 13 residues. The DNA of the CDR3 is TGCAGTGCTAGTCTAACGGGCAATCAGCCCCAGCATTTT. Translating gives CSASLTGNQPQHF.

The rearrangement joins TRBV6-1 to TRBJ2-1; 9 bases are shared with TRBD1. CDR3 length equals 16 residues. Germline CDR1 reads MNHNS; CDR2 reads SASEGT. V lost 1 base to trimming and J lost 5 bases; unmatched junction nucleotides: 6. The CDR3 is CASSEGRGQGNNEQFF. For the CDR3, the DNA is TGTGCCAGCAGTGAAGGAAGGGGACAGGGAAACAATGAGCAGTTCTTC.

The rearrangement uses TRBV24-1 and TRBJ2-5, with a tentative D call TRBD1 (7 bases). CDR1 is KGHDR and CDR2 is SFDVKD in the germline V gene. This CDR3 has 15 amino acids. Trimming removed 4 bases from V and 5 bases from J, with 16 bases in between. This CDR3 is CATSENRGGIETQYF. CDR3 sequence (DNA): TGTGCCACCAGTGAAAACAGGGGAGGTATCGAGACCCAGTACTTC.

The chain joins TRBV25-1 to TRBJ2-1; 7 positions agree with TRBD1. CDR1 and CDR2 from the germline V gene are MGHDK and SYGVNS. V dropped 1 base and J dropped 0; count of bases not matched to a gene: 6. The CDR3 consists of 17 residues. This CDR3 is CASSEWSRDSSYNEQFF. CDR3 nucleotide sequence: TGTGCCAGCAGTGAATGGAGCAGGGACAGCTCCTACAATGAGCAGTTCTTC.

This clone has more than one count but fewer than ten. V is TRBV6-5 and J is TRBJ1-1, with TRBD1 as a possible D gene (6 bases). Between the trimmed V and J ends, which lost 4 bases and 1 base, there was a span of 13 bases. The CDR3 consists of 15 residues. CDR1 and CDR2 from the germline V gene are MNHEY and SVGAGI. The CDR3 is CASSWTNRENTEAFF. As DNA, the CDR3 is TGTGCCAGCAGTTGGACCAACAGGGAGAACACTGAAGCTTTCTTT.

V gene TRBV2 combines with J gene TRBJ1-1, with a weak D call TRBD1 (6 bases). Germline CDR1 reads SNHLY; CDR2 reads FYNNEI. The CDR3 is 13 amino acids. V dropped 6 bases and J dropped 6 bases, with 14 bases sitting between them. The DNA of the CDR3 is TGTGCCAGCAGAGTAAGTACAGGGCCTGAAGCTTTCTTT. It encodes CASRVSTGPEAFF. Full variable domain (rest looked up from reference TRBV2 and TRBJ1-1): EPEVTQTPSHQVTQMGQEVILRCVPISNHLYFYWYRQILGQKVEFLVSFYNNEISEKSEIFDDQFSVERPDGSNFTLKIRSTKLEDSAMYFCASRVSTGPEAFFGQGTRLTVV.

This clone was recorded once. This chain uses TRBV30 with TRBJ2-5, with a possible D match to TRBD2 (5 bases). V was trimmed by 2 bases and J by 7 bases, leaving 14 bases between them. The germline gives CDR1 GTSNPN, CDR2 SVGIG (reference sequence). The CDR3 contains 13 residues. CDR3 protein: CAWSSSSIGTQYF. The CDR3 DNA reads as TGTGCCTGGAGTTCTAGCTCGATAGGGACCCAGTACTTC. Together with reference TRBV30 and TRBJ2-5, the CDR3 gives the full variable domain: SQTIHQWPATLVQPVGSPLSLECTVEGTSNPNLYWYRQAAGRGLQLLFYSVGIGQISSEVPQNLSASRPQDRQFILSSKKLLLSDSGFYLCAWSSSSIGTQYFGPGTRLLVL.

This clone was seen a few times. The V and J genes are TRBV2 and TRBJ1-2, with 10 nucleotides matching TRBD1. The CDR3 sequence is 16 residues long. Germline CDR1 and CDR2: SNHLY and FYNNEI. Unmatched junction bases numbered 8, after V lost 6 bases and J lost 1 base. The CDR3 reads CASSLTGGVYNYGYTF. The DNA of the CDR3 is TGTGCCAGCAGCCTGACAGGGGGCGTTTATAACTATGGCTACACCTTC.

This clone was counted once. The gene calls are TRBV7-8 and TRBJ1-1; the match to TRBD1 covers 8 bases. The V and J ends lost 6 bases and 6 bases, in that order; junction bases with no gene match: 15. In germline, CDR1 is SGHVS, CDR2 FQNEAQ. The CDR3 covers 16 residues. CDR3 residues: CASRAPGGTGIAEAFF. The CDR3 DNA reads TGTGCCAGCAGGGCCCCCGGCGGGACAGGTATCGCTGAAGCTTTCTTT.

This chain joins TRBV2 and TRBJ1-5; the D is unclear. This CDR3 is 14 amino acids long. Germline V gives CDR1 SNHLY, CDR2 FYNNEI. V dropped 7 bases and J dropped 6 bases, with 16 bases sitting between them. This CDR3 is CASMSREWGQPQHF. CDR3 DNA sequence: TGTGCCAGCATGTCGAGGGAATGGGGTCAGCCCCAGCATTTT. Together with reference TRBV2 and TRBJ1-5, the CDR3 gives the full variable domain: EPEVTQTPSHQVTQMGQEVILRCVPISNHLYFYWYRQILGQKVEFLVSFYNNEISEKSEIFDDQFSVERPDGSNFTLKIRSTKLEDSAMYFCASMSREWGQPQHFGDGTRLSIL.

CDR3 amino acids: CATSDSGGAQETQYF. The CDR3 nucleotides are TGTGCCACCAGTGATAGCGGGGGGGCCCAAGAGACCCAGTACTTC. The rearrangement joins TRBV24-1 to TRBJ2-5; 10 positions agree with TRBD2. Losses at the gene ends were 3 bases for V and 1 base for J; bases not matched to a gene: 1. Germline V gene lookup returns CDR1 KGHDR and CDR2 SFDVKD. The CDR3 has 15 residues.

This clone was observed once. This sequence joins TRBV7-9 and TRBJ2-7; tentative D call: TRBD2 (5 bases). The germline CDR1 and CDR2 sequences are SEHNR and FQNEAQ (reference sequence). V was clipped by 6 bases and J by 3 bases, with 9 bases between them. The CDR3 is 12 amino acids. The CDR3 here is CASRRDFYEQYF. CDR3 coding DNA: TGTGCCAGCAGACGGGATTTCTACGAGCAGTACTTC.

The rearrangement uses TRBV11-2 and TRBJ2-2, with 7 bases fitting TRBD1. V gave up 4 bases and J gave up 1 base; unmatched junction bases: 6. Germline CDR1 reads SGHAT; CDR2 reads FQNNGV. CDR3 length: 16 amino acids. CDR3 protein: CASSSQGGGNTGELFF. In DNA form, the CDR3 reads TGTGCCAGCAGCTCGCAAGGGGGCGGGAACACCGGGGAGCTGTTTTTT.

This clone was observed a handful of times. The chain is built from TRBV6-6 and TRBJ1-1; the D gene is possibly TRBD1 (6 bases). Trimming took 1 base from V and 6 from J, leaving 9 bases between them. The CDR3 is 13 residues long. Germline values: CDR1 MNHNY, CDR2 SVGAGI (reference sequence). Written as DNA, the CDR3 is TGTGCCAGCAGTTACTATACAGGGTCTGAAGCTTTCTTT. Its translation: CASSYYTGSEAFF.

This rearrangement joins TRBV12-3 or TRBV12-4 to TRBJ2-3, with a tentative D call TRBD2 (6 bases). The CDR3 loop spans 12 amino acids. Trimming cost V 8 bases and J 5 bases, with 11 bases left between them. The CDR3 is CASLGLRDTQYF. The CDR3 bases are TGTGCCAGCCTGGGACTGCGAGATACGCAGTATTTT.